The entry below describes one TCR beta chain. Antigen unknown. V was shortened by 3 bases and J by 7 bases, with 12 bases between the two germline ends. Germline assignment: CDR1 MDHEN and CDR2 SYDVKM. The CDR3 is made up of 13 amino acids. The PCR had 60 Vbeta and 13 Jbeta primers. Clones were sequenced by immunoSEQ multiplex PCR, and TCRdb holds only the in-frame ones, with some missing. This sample has fewer than 200,000 clones, with approximately 81% found just once. This specimen belongs to a study of cytomegalovirus exposure and HLA in healthy donors. Study results and caveats: TCR association rates varied by HLA locus in a later analysis, with DRB1 highest and HLA-C lowest. Specificity for CMV antigens was confirmed in vitro for a few of the CMV-associated chains.

Sequenced input: PBMCs. This receptor was taken from a woman aged 25 to 39 in good health and CMV-seronegative. This sequence joins TRBV28 and TRBJ1-2; D uncertain. CDR3 amino acids: CASSLRVMSGYTF. As DNA, the CDR3 is TGTGCCAGCAGTTTGAGAGTTATGAGTGGCTACACCTTC.